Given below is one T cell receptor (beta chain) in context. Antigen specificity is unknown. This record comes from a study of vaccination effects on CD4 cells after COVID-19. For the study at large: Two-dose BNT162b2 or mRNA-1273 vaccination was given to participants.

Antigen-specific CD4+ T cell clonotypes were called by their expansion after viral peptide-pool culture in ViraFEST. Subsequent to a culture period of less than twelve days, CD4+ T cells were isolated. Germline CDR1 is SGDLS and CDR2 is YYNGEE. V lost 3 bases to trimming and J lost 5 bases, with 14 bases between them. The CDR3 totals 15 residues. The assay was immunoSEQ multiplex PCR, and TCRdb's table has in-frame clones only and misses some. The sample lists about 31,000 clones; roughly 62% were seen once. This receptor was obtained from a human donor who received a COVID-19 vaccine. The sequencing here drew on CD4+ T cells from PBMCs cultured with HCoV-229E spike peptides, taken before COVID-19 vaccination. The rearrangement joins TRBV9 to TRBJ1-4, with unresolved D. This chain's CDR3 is CASSGRARKNEKLFF. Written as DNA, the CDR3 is TGTGCCAGCAGCGGCCGTGCGAGGAAAAATGAAAAACTGTTTTTT.